These 32 T cell receptor beta chains were all obtained from the same sample, sequenced in a study of T cell responses to AZD1222 COVID-19 vaccine. Clones were read by immunoSEQ multiplex PCR, and TCRdb kept only the in-frame ones, dropping some. The repertoire holds tens of thousands of clones, with around nine tenths as singletons. Here the sequenced sample was peripheral blood, taken on day 0 of AZD1222 vaccination. The source of these receptors is an adult in good health.

This sequence joins TRBV6-6 and TRBJ2-7; possibly TRBD2 for D (7 bases). The CDR3 length is 15 residues. From germline, CDR1 is MNHNY and CDR2 SVGAGI (reference sequence). V was cut by 2 bases and J by 6 bases, with 17 bases left in between. In DNA form, the CDR3 reads TGTGCCAGCAGTTACGTCCGCGGGGGCCGGGGCGAGCAGTACTTC. This encodes CASSYVRGGRGEQYF.

This clone was detected only once. The chain combines TRBV6-5 with TRBJ1-3; D is unclear. The CDR3 sequence is 16 residues long. The V and J ends lost 2 bases and 0 bases respectively, with 11 bases between them. CDR1 is MNHEY, CDR2 SVGAGI, per germline. The CDR3, as DNA: TGTGCCAGCAGTTACACAGACTCATCCTCTGGAAACACCATATATTTT. Amino acid sequence: CASSYTDSSSGNTIYF.

This sequence joins TRBV10-2 and TRBJ2-3; 7 nucleotides line up with TRBD2. The ends lost 0 bases at V and 6 bases at J; junction bases unmatched: 6. The CDR3 loop spans 15 amino acids. Germline V gene sequence: CDR1 WSHSY, CDR2 SAAADI. CDR3 coding DNA: TGCGCCAGCAGTGAGTCGACAGCGGGATTGGATACGCAGTATTTT. Translated: CASSESTAGLDTQYF.

This clone came up a few times. The gene calls are TRBV5-1 and TRBJ1-3; D remains ambiguous. Germline CDR1 and CDR2: SGHRS and YFSETQ. Deletions cut 4 bases from V and 4 bases from J, with 12 bases between. This CDR3 comprises 14 residues. The CDR3 DNA follows: TGCGCCAGCAGCCCTGGCGAGGTCGGAAACACCATATATTTT. It is translated as CASSPGEVGNTIYF.

In this sample, this clone turned up once. The chain carries TRBV24-1 and TRBJ2-1; no definite D call. The CDR3 is 17 residues long. The germline V gene has CDR1 KGHDR and CDR2 SFDVKD. Trimming removed 3 bases at V and 0 bases at J, with 14 bases between. CDR3 in amino acids: CATSDPDGSSSYNEQFF. In nucleotides, the CDR3 is TGTGCCACCAGTGATCCTGACGGATCGAGCTCCTACAATGAGCAGTTCTTC.

The chain has TRBV6-6 and TRBJ1-3; D gene uncertain. V shed 2 bases and J shed 0 bases, with 11 bases lying between them. This CDR3 contains 16 residues. Germline V CDR1 and CDR2: MNHNY, SVGAGI (reference sequence). CDR3 amino acids: CASSYAGLSSGNTIYF. The CDR3 nucleotides are TGTGCCAGCAGTTACGCTGGGCTCAGCTCTGGAAACACCATATATTTT.

The gene calls are TRBV25-1 and TRBJ1-6; no definite D call. CDR1 is MGHDK, CDR2 SYGVNS, per germline. V was shortened by 0 bases and J by 5 bases, with 14 bases between the two germline ends. The CDR3 runs to 17 residues. CDR3 in DNA: TGTGCCAGCAGTGAATATAAGGGAACAACTGATAATTCACCCCTCCACTTT. Translated, it gives CASSEYKGTTDNSPLHF.

This chain links TRBV6-5 with TRBJ2-5; D remains ambiguous. The CDR3 totals 13 residues. V lost 2 bases and J lost 5, with 9 bases in between. From germline, CDR1 is MNHEY and CDR2 SVGAGI. CDR3 sequence reads: CASSYGLVETQYF. CDR3 nucleotides: TGTGCCAGCAGTTACGGGTTAGTGGAGACCCAGTACTTC.

V usage is TRBV5-4 and J usage is TRBJ2-1; no firm D call. V lost 7 bases and J lost 10, with 27 bases in between. This CDR3 is 16 amino acids long. The germline V gene encodes CDR1 SGHNT and CDR2 YYREEE (reference sequence). CDR3 nucleotide sequence: TGTGCCAGCGGTAAGGATGGGCCCTCAGGCGGTAGGGAGCAGTTCTTC. Its protein is CASGKDGPSGGREQFF.

The table lists this clone with a few counts. The chain uses TRBV20-1 and TRBJ2-1; tentatively, D is TRBD2 (5 bases). This CDR3 comprises 14 residues. Germline CDR1 DFQATT, CDR2 SNEGSKA (reference sequence). Trimming removed 3 bases at V and 10 bases at J, with 19 bases between. CDR3 amino acids: CSASQVVFTGEQFF. The CDR3 nucleotides read TGCAGTGCTAGTCAGGTGGTGTTTACGGGAGAGCAGTTCTTC.

The V and J genes are TRBV7-2 and TRBJ2-1; D possibly corresponds to TRBD1 (6 bases). This CDR3 is built from 15 residues. V was clipped by 5 bases and J by 3 bases, with 14 bases between them. Per germline, CDR1 SGHTA and CDR2 FQGNSA. As DNA, the CDR3 is TGTGCCAGCAGCCCCGGACAGCTTATCTACAATGAGCAGTTCTTC. It yields the protein CASSPGQLIYNEQFF.

This clone has more than one count but fewer than ten. The chain has TRBV12-3 or TRBV12-4 and TRBJ1-5; D gene unclear. This CDR3 is built from 12 residues. The V gene lost 7 bases and the J gene lost 7 bases, with 11 bases spanning the gap. As DNA, the CDR3 is TGTGCCAGCATGAGGGATACCCAGCCCCAGCATTTT. Its translation is CASMRDTQPQHF.

CDR3 amino acids: CASSPARAGANNEQFF. CDR3 nucleotides: TGTGCCAGCAGCCCCGCCCGAGCGGGAGCCAACAATGAGCAGTTCTTC. V and J are TRBV7-3 and TRBJ2-1; 8 positions agree with TRBD2. The CDR3 consists of 16 residues. Germline-derived CDR1 and CDR2 are SGHTA and FQGTGA. V lost 5 bases and J lost 5; bases outside the gene matches: 11.

The rearrangement joins TRBV28 to TRBJ2-3; 10 bases are a match to TRBD2. Germline CDR1 is MDHEN and CDR2 is SYDVKM. The CDR3 sequence is 15 residues long. The V segment lost 5 bases and the J segment 5 bases; nucleotides outside the gene matches: 7. In nucleotides, the CDR3 is TGTGCCAGCAGTGACAGCGGGAGGGCCGGAGATACGCAGTATTTT. It translates to CASSDSGRAGDTQYF.

The chain joins TRBV5-4 to TRBJ2-1, with D perhaps TRBD2 (7 bases). From germline, CDR1 is SGHNT and CDR2 YYREEE (reference sequence). V lost 3 bases, J lost 7 bases, and 17 bases lay in between. The CDR3 length is 15 residues. The CDR3 is CASSSSGGPRNEQFF. The CDR3 DNA follows: TGTGCCAGCAGCTCGTCGGGGGGCCCTAGGAATGAGCAGTTCTTC. The whole variable domain, filled in from reference TRBV5-4 and TRBJ2-1, reads ETGVTQSPTHLIKTRGQQVTLRCSSQSGHNTVSWYQQALGQGPQFIFQYYREEENGRGNFPPRFSGLQFPNYSSELNVNALELDDSALYLCASSSSGGPRNEQFFGPGTRLTVL.

This clone occurred once. The chain combines TRBV9 with TRBJ2-2, with TRBD2 matching over 10 bases. This CDR3 is 15 amino acids long. J lost 7 bases, V lost 2 bases, and 5 bases had no gene match. Germline V gene data show CDR1 as SGDLS and CDR2 as YYNGEE. CDR3 in amino acids: CASSVLAGVSGELFF. As DNA, the CDR3 is TGTGCCAGCAGCGTGCTAGCGGGAGTTAGCGGGGAGCTGTTTTTT.

The rearrangement uses TRBV29-1 and TRBJ2-7; D gene unclear. V was pared by 4 bases and J by 3 bases, with 13 bases between. The germline gives CDR1 SQVTM, CDR2 ANQGSEA. This CDR3 is built from 13 residues. As DNA, the CDR3 is TGCAGCGTTGCCCGGGCAGGAGACTACGAGCAGTACTTC. Protein product: CSVARAGDYEQYF.

V usage is TRBV6-5 and J usage is TRBJ1-5; unclear D gene. The CDR3 has 13 amino acids. Germline CDR1 MNHEY, CDR2 SVGAGI. V lost 4 bases, J lost 4 bases, and 8 bases lay in between. The CDR3 is CASSSRWNQPQHF. CDR3 DNA: TGTGCCAGCAGTTCCCGGTGGAATCAGCCCCAGCATTTT.

This clone was seen once. The rearrangement links TRBV12-5 to TRBJ2-1; no clear D gene. CDR1 and CDR2 (germline): LGHNT, FRNRAP. The V gene lost 2 bases and the J gene lost 10 bases, with 9 bases spanning the gap. The CDR3 contains 12 residues. The CDR3 coding sequence is TGTGCTAGTGGTTTGCCCCTAGGGGAGCAGTTCTTC. Its protein product is CASGLPLGEQFF.

The chain employs TRBV5-1 and TRBJ2-3, with D perhaps being TRBD1 or TRBD2 (5 bases each). The germline V gene has CDR1 SGHRS and CDR2 YFSETQ. Trimming removed 1 base from V and 5 bases from J, with 11 bases in between. The length of the CDR3 is 14 residues. The chain's CDR3 is CASSLTRGRDTQYF. CDR3 bases: TGCGCCAGCAGCTTGACGAGGGGAAGAGATACGCAGTATTTT.

The rearrangement links TRBV18 to TRBJ1-3; TRBD1 aligns across 9 bases. Losses at the gene ends were 6 bases for V and 0 bases for J; bases not matched to a gene: 9. This CDR3 contains 17 residues. Germline V gene sequence: CDR1 KGHSH, CDR2 LQKENI. CDR3 region: CASSSGQGRDSGNTIYF. CDR3 nucleotide sequence: TGTGCCAGCTCTTCCGGACAGGGGCGAGACTCTGGAAACACCATATATTTT.

This chain joins TRBV4-2 and TRBJ1-1; TRBD1 might be the D (5 bases). The germline gives CDR1 LGHNA, CDR2 YNFKEQ. The CDR3 sequence is 15 residues long. The V gene lost 4 bases and the J gene lost 5 bases, with 17 bases spanning the gap. CDR3 sequence (DNA): TGTGCCAGCAGCCCCGGGGGGTCGCGGGAGACTGAAGCTTTCTTT. Translated, it gives CASSPGGSRETEAFF.

The gene calls are TRBV6-5 and TRBJ2-2; tentative D call: TRBD1 (5 bases). V lost 2 bases, J lost 0 bases, and 10 bases lay in between. The CDR3 spans 16 residues. Germline CDR1 is MNHEY and CDR2 is SVGAGI. The CDR3 DNA reads TGTGCCAGCAGTTACAGGCTAGGGGCGAACACCGGGGAGCTGTTTTTT. Amino acid sequence: CASSYRLGANTGELFF.

The chain links TRBV4-2 to TRBJ1-1; D gene unclear. The CDR3 has 12 amino acids. Germline-derived CDR1 and CDR2 are LGHNA and YNFKEQ. Trimming shortened V by 4 bases and J by 8 bases, and 11 bases separated the two germline ends. The CDR3 nucleotides read TGTGCCAGCAGCCGGATTGCGGACGAAGCTTTCTTT. Encoded protein: CASSRIADEAFF.

The chain employs TRBV7-8 and TRBJ2-3; the D is unclear. Looked up from germline, CDR1 is SGHVS and CDR2 is FQNEAQ. The CDR3 is 15 amino acids. With 4 bases removed from V and 0 bases from J, the gap between germline ends came to 11 bases. CDR3 residues: CASSSPAASTDTQYF. CDR3 DNA sequence: TGTGCCAGCAGCTCTCCCGCAGCCAGCACAGATACGCAGTATTTT.

The rearrangement links TRBV2 to TRBJ2-1, with TRBD1 matching 10 bases. CDR1 is SNHLY, CDR2 FYNNEI, per germline. The V gene end was trimmed by 8 bases and the J gene end by 7 bases; junction bases not matched to a gene: 5. This CDR3 is built from 13 residues. CDR3 amino acids: CASGGQGVNEQFF. The CDR3 DNA is TGTGCCAGCGGTGGACAGGGGGTAAATGAGCAGTTCTTC.

This sequence joins TRBV7-2 and TRBJ1-2; 8 bases are shared with TRBD1. The CDR3 has 14 amino acids. The germline V gene encodes CDR1 SGHTA and CDR2 FQGNSA. Trimming removed 5 bases from V and 8 bases from J; junction bases left unmatched: 10. DNA of the CDR3: TGTGCCAGCAGCCAGAGGACAGGGCGGGTAGGCTACACCTTC. Protein sequence: CASSQRTGRVGYTF.

This chain links TRBV4-1 with TRBJ2-5; TRBD2 aligns across 12 bases. Germline V gene lookup returns CDR1 MGHRA and CDR2 YSYEKL. Unmatched junction bases numbered 7, after V lost 5 bases and J lost 6 bases. CDR3 length: 15 amino acids. For the CDR3, the DNA is TGCGCCAGCAGCTCCTGGACTAGCGGGGAACAGACCCAGTACTTC. Its protein product is CASSSWTSGEQTQYF.

The chain combines TRBV7-2 with TRBJ1-5; maybe TRBD1 (6 bases). Germline CDR1 is SGHTA and CDR2 is FQGNSA. V dropped 4 bases and J dropped 6 bases, with 16 bases sitting between them. The CDR3 runs to 15 residues. CDR3 nucleotides: TGTGCCAGCAGCTCGGGGGGCCTCCGGGGTCAGCCCCAGCATTTT. The encoded protein is CASSSGGLRGQPQHF.

This clone was counted a few times. V usage is TRBV28 and J usage is TRBJ2-7, with D possibly matching TRBD2 (5 bases). The ends were cut back, 5 bases at V and 6 bases at J, with 11 bases in the middle. CDR1 is MDHEN, CDR2 SYDVKM, per germline. The length of the CDR3 is 12 residues. This CDR3 is CASSGGLGEQYF. DNA for the CDR3: TGTGCCAGCAGTGGCGGGCTAGGCGAGCAGTACTTC.

J is TRBJ2-3 and V is TRBV7-8; 8 bases align to TRBD1. This CDR3 comprises 17 residues. Trimming cost V 2 bases and J 6 bases; bases outside gene matches: 13. CDR1 and CDR2 (germline): SGHVS, FQNEAQ. CDR3 nucleotides: TGTGCCAGCAGCTTAAAGTGGTCAGACAGGGGAAAGGATACGCAGTATTTT. Its protein is CASSLKWSDRGKDTQYF.

The chain is built from TRBV14 and TRBJ1-1; D is unresolved. The germline gives CDR1 SGHDN, CDR2 FVKESK. Trimming took 3 bases from V and 0 from J, leaving 5 bases between them. The CDR3 covers 13 residues. CDR3 sequence (DNA): TGTGCCAGCAGCCAGGGTATGAACACTGAAGCTTTCTTT. It yields the protein CASSQGMNTEAFF.